The 17 T cell receptor beta chains listed next were all sequenced from one sample in a study of shared clonotypes between healthy human individuals (dated by TCRdb to about 2020). Libraries were made using the immunoSEQ multiplex PCR assay. TCRdb carries this immuneACCESS record with in-frame sequences only. Its versions omit some clonotypes, under half of them owing to an unresolved V gene in the studies checked, with the rest unexplained. The sample includes 550,000 to 750,000 clones, with around 95% observed a single time. The biggest ten clones account for about 0.11% of the sample. CD8 naive samples were obtained by positive selection for CCR7 among CD45RO-negative cells, yielding a CD45RA+CCR7+ population from which TemRA cells were excluded. Sample: naive CD8+ T cells sorted from blood. The cell subset or site label on this specimen signifies: CD45RA+CCR7+. These receptors all come from a woman aged 25-40 years in good health.

The CDR3 DNA reads as TGTGCCACCAGCATCACAGGAGGCTCTCAGCCCCAGCATTTT. Translation gives CATSITGGSQPQHF. The chain carries TRBV15 and TRBJ1-5, with TRBD1 as a possible D gene (5 bases). Germline V gene sequence: CDR1 LNHNV, CDR2 YYDKDF (reference sequence). The V end lost 4 bases, the J end lost 6 bases, and 13 bases lay between the germline ends. There are 14 residues in the CDR3.

This clone was seen only once. The chain joins TRBV14 to TRBJ1-1, with D maybe TRBD1 (6 bases). The germline gives CDR1 SGHDN, CDR2 FVKESK. Trimming pared 3 bases from V and 10 bases from J, leaving 21 bases between. The CDR3 has 15 residues. The CDR3 sequence is CASSHRGADPRGAFF. The CDR3 nucleotides are TGTGCCAGCAGCCACCGGGGGGCGGACCCGAGGGGAGCTTTCTTT.

The chain recombines TRBV6-4 with TRBJ2-1, with D possibly called TRBD1 or TRBD2 (5 bases each). The CDR3 sequence is 14 residues long. Germline V CDR1 and CDR2: MRHNA, SNTAGT. V was cut by 6 bases and J by 12 bases, with 21 bases left in between. CDR3 loop: CASRPGLVGLGQFF. CDR3 nucleotide sequence: TGTGCCAGCAGGCCAGGGTTAGTCGGACTTGGGCAGTTCTTC.

The chain is built from TRBV19 and TRBJ2-3; 7 positions match TRBD1. Germline CDR1 and CDR2: LNHDA and SQIVND (reference sequence). Unmatched junction bases numbered 2, after V lost 6 bases and J lost 2 bases. This CDR3 comprises 13 residues. The chain's CDR3 is CASRGGPTDTQYF. The CDR3 bases are TGTGCCAGTAGAGGGGGCCCCACAGATACGCAGTATTTT.

V is TRBV6-5 and J is TRBJ2-7; weak D call: TRBD2 (6 bases). This CDR3 is built from 14 residues. Trimming stripped 2 bases from V and 3 bases from J, with 11 bases between. The V gene's germline CDR1 is MNHEY and CDR2 SVGAGI. CDR3 residues: CASSYGVSGYEQYF. The CDR3 DNA sequence: TGTGCCAGCAGTTACGGCGTTAGCGGCTACGAGCAGTACTTC.

V usage is TRBV5-4 and J usage is TRBJ1-2; weak D call: TRBD1 (6 bases). The CDR3 covers 15 residues. Trimming cost V 0 bases and J 2 bases, with 11 bases left between them. Germline CDR1 SGHNT, CDR2 YYREEE (reference sequence). The DNA for the CDR3 is TGTGCCAGCAGCTTGGGGACAGCTGAGAACTATGGCTACACCTTC. The encoded protein is CASSLGTAENYGYTF.

The V call is TRBV29-1, the J call TRBJ2-7; the D gene is possibly TRBD1 (6 bases). Germline V gene data show CDR1 as SQVTM and CDR2 as ANQGSEA. The V end was cut by 3 bases, the J end by 4 bases, with 19 bases between. This CDR3 is built from 15 residues. The CDR3 DNA sequence: TGCAGCGTTGATCAGGGGCAGGGGTTAGGGTACGAGCAGTACTTC. Its translation: CSVDQGQGLGYEQYF.

The chain carries TRBV5-5 and TRBJ1-1; D possibly corresponds to TRBD1 (5 bases). V shed 4 bases and J shed 5 bases, with 15 bases lying between them. Germline CDR1 and CDR2: SGHKS and YYEKEE (reference sequence). There are 14 residues in the CDR3. In nucleotides, the CDR3 is TGTGCCAGCAGCCAAAGGGGAGGAGGGACTGAAGCTTTCTTT. Translating it yields CASSQRGGGTEAFF.

The table lists this clone with a few counts. The rearrangement uses TRBV28 and TRBJ1-1, with a possible D match to TRBD1 (6 bases). The germline gives CDR1 MDHEN, CDR2 SYDVKM. V lost 3 bases, J lost 10 bases, and 12 bases lay in between. The CDR3 length is 12 residues. CDR3 in amino acids: CASSFDEQGAFF. The CDR3 DNA is TGTGCCAGCAGTTTTGATGAACAGGGAGCTTTCTTT.

The rearrangement uses TRBV7-9 and TRBJ2-7; TRBD1 aligns across 8 bases. CDR3 size: 15 residues. V lost 0 bases to trimming and J lost 5 bases; unmatched junction nucleotides: 6. Germline assignment: CDR1 SEHNR and CDR2 FQNEAQ (reference sequence). CDR3 coding DNA: TGTGCCAGCAGCTTAGCGCAGGGGGCGCTCAACGAGCAGTACTTC. Translated: CASSLAQGALNEQYF. Looking up the rest from reference TRBV7-9 and TRBJ2-7 gives the full variable domain: DTGVSQNPRHKITKRGQNVTFRCDPISEHNRLYWYRQTLGQGPEFLTYFQNEAQLEKSRLLSDRFSAERPKGSFSTLEIQRTEQGDSAMYLCASSLAQGALNEQYFGPGTRLTVT.

V and J are TRBV10-3 and TRBJ2-5; D might be TRBD2 (6 bases). This CDR3 is 15 amino acids long. Trimming removed 2 bases at V and 4 bases at J, with 14 bases between. In germline, CDR1 is ENHRY, CDR2 SYGVKD. The CDR3 sequence: CAISEGTLGLETQYF. CDR3 nucleotides: TGTGCCATCAGTGAGGGGACTCTTGGCTTAGAGACCCAGTACTTC.

The rearrangement uses TRBV6-5 and TRBJ2-7; no clear D. This CDR3 region has 16 residues. Trimming cost V 0 bases and J 1 base, with 13 bases left between them. Germline CDR1 is MNHEY and CDR2 is SVGAGI. DNA for the CDR3: TGTGCCAGCAGTTACTCCCCGCAAGAGGCTTCCTACGAGCAGTACTTC. It yields the protein CASSYSPQEASYEQYF.

The chain combines TRBV6-1 with TRBJ1-1, with D possibly matching TRBD1 (6 bases). Deletions cut 6 bases from V and 9 bases from J, with 11 bases between. The CDR3 extends over 11 amino acids. CDR1 and CDR2 (germline): MNHNS, SASEGT. Here the CDR3 DNA reads TGTGCCAGCAGGGGGACACCCCAAGCTTTCTTT. Translated: CASRGTPQAFF.

The V and J genes are TRBV7-6 and TRBJ2-5, with 11 bases aligning to TRBD1. The tail of the sequence fits TRBJ2-7 better, so the J call may be wrong. The CDR3 length is 14 residues. Germline lookup yields CDR1 SGHVS and CDR2 FNYEAQ. The CDR3 nucleotides read TGTGCCAGCAGCACCTGGACAGGGGGCCACGAGCAGTACTTC. Translated: CASSTWTGGHEQYF.

V usage is TRBV5-4 and J usage is TRBJ1-2; D unclear. Trimming took off 3 bases at V and 4 bases at J, with 16 bases between the two ends. CDR3 length: 15 residues. Germline CDR1 reads SGHNT; CDR2 reads YYREEE (reference sequence). CDR3 residues: CASSSTPRLGYGYTF. Written as DNA, the CDR3 is TGTGCCAGCAGCTCCACCCCCAGGTTGGGCTATGGCTACACCTTC.

The chain carries TRBV6-1 and TRBJ2-4; no firm D call. The V gene lost 3 bases and the J gene lost 5 bases, with 8 bases spanning the gap. Germline lookup yields CDR1 MNHNS and CDR2 SASEGT. The CDR3 totals 13 residues. CDR3 in amino acids: CASSERFENIQYF. CDR3 sequence (DNA): TGTGCCAGCAGTGAGAGGTTTGAAAACATTCAGTACTTC.

This chain joins TRBV11-1 and TRBJ2-1; 12 bases align to TRBD2. Germline loops: CDR1 SGHAT, CDR2 FQDESV (reference sequence). V lost 4 bases, J lost 9 bases, and 7 bases stayed unmatched. The CDR3 length is 15 residues. CDR3 DNA sequence: TGTGCCAGCAGCTCGACTAGCGGGAGTCTCGGTGAGCAGTTCTTC. This gives the protein CASSSTSGSLGEQFF.